These T cell receptor beta chains were read from a single sample in a study of T cell responses to AZD1222 COVID-19 vaccine. The table came from immunoSEQ multiplex PCR; TCRdb's copy has only in-frame clones and leaves some out. In the table there are some 87,000 clones, over 75% of which are singletons. Sequencing was performed on peripheral blood, taken on day 0 of AZD1222 vaccination. The origin of the receptors is an adult in good health. The CDR3 runs from the conserved cysteine through the conserved F or W. The order of the fields is J gene, D gene, V gene, clone size, CDR3 DNA, CDR3 protein. A D gene is named only where the DNA matches it firmly. Not all rows give a size; the values are once, few, many and, for expanded clones, a class.

>TRBJ1-5|TRBD1|TRBV19|-
TGTGCCAGTAGTGTCATCGACAGGGACGACCAGCCCCAGCATTTT
CASSVIDRDDQPQHF
>TRBJ2-2|TRBD1|TRBV28|-
TGTGCCAGCAGCACCGGGACAGGGAACACCGGGGAGCTGTTTTTT
CASSTGTGNTGELFF
>TRBJ1-2|-|TRBV5-1|-
TGCGCCAGCCGGGAGGGGATATGGGGCTACACCTTC
CASREGIWGYTF
>TRBJ1-4|-|TRBV28|-
TGTGCCAGCAGCATAGGAAAAAATGAAAAACTGTTTTTT
CASSIGKNEKLFF
>TRBJ2-7|-|TRBV6-5|-
TGTGCCAGCACCCCTGGTGGGGGGGCTTACGAGCAGTACTTC
CASTPGGGAYEQYF
>TRBJ1-2|-|TRBV7-9|-
TGTGCCAGCAGCTCAGGAGGGGGAGGTGGCTACACCTTC
CASSSGGGGGYTF
>TRBJ1-5|-|TRBV27|-
TGTGCCAGCCGTGAGTCCAGAGTTAATCAGCCCCAGCATTTT
CASRESRVNQPQHF
>TRBJ2-7|-|TRBV11-2|once
TGTGCCAGCAGCTTTACTCCGTACGAGCAGTACTTC
CASSFTPYEQYF
>TRBJ2-4|-|TRBV2|-
TGTGCCAGCAGTAATAACAGGGGAGGAAACATTCAGTACTTC
CASSNNRGGNIQYF
>TRBJ2-1|TRBD2|TRBV13|-
TGTGCCAGCAGCTTAGTCCCGGGACTAGCGGTAGGGAATGAGCAGTTCTTC
CASSLVPGLAVGNEQFF
>TRBJ2-7|-|TRBV5-4|few
TGTGCCAGCAGCTTACCGCTGCGGGAACCCGAGCAGTACTTC
CASSLPLREPEQYF
>TRBJ2-2|-|TRBV6-5|-
TGTGCCAGCACCCCAGGGGCCAACACCGGGGAGCTGTTTTTT
CASTPGANTGELFF
>TRBJ1-4|TRBD1|TRBV2|-
TGTGCCAGCAGCGGGACAGCAACTAATGAAAAACTGTTTTTT
CASSGTATNEKLFF
>TRBJ2-6|-|TRBV3-1/TRBV3-2|-
TGTGCCAGCAGCCAAGAACCCGAGGTCTCTGGGGCCAACGTCCTGACTTTC
CASSQEPEVSGANVLTF
>TRBJ2-2|-|TRBV6-5|-
TGTGCCAGCATTGGTCTACCCGGGGAGCTGTTTTTT
CASIGLPGELFF
>TRBJ2-7|TRBD2|TRBV9|-
TGTGCCAGCAGCGGAAAGGCGGGGGGCCCCTACGAGCAGTACTTC
CASSGKAGGPYEQYF
>TRBJ2-4|TRBD1|TRBV7-2|-
TGTGCCAGCAGCCCCCGGACAGGGGACGGGGAAAACATTCAGTACTTC
CASSPRTGDGENIQYF
>TRBJ2-7|TRBD1|TRBV6-2/TRBV6-3|few
TGTGCCAGCAGTTACCGGGACAGGGCTTCGTACTTC
CASSYRDRASYF
>TRBJ2-5|TRBD2|TRBV11-2|-
TGTGCCAGCAGCTTAGCCATAGCGGGAGTGGGTTTGGAGACCCAGTACTTC
CASSLAIAGVGLETQYF
>TRBJ1-2|-|TRBV15|-
TGTGCCACCAGCAGAGGGACGGACTATGGCTACACCTTC
CATSRGTDYGYTF
>TRBJ2-7|-|TRBV28|-
TGTGCCAGCAGTTTTGGCGCCGGCTACGAGCAGTACTTC
CASSFGAGYEQYF
>TRBJ2-7|TRBD1|TRBV7-7|-
TGTGCCAGCAGCCCCGGGACAGGGATCACCTACGAGCAGTACTTC
CASSPGTGITYEQYF
>TRBJ2-7|TRBD2|TRBV19|-
TGTGCCAGTAGTATAGATCTATCGGCTAGCGGGAGGGCCTACGAGCAGTACTTC
CASSIDLSASGRAYEQYF
>TRBJ2-7|-|TRBV4-1|once
TGCGCCAGCAGCCAAGGGCAGGGGGGGACCTACGAGCAGTACTTC
CASSQGQGGTYEQYF
>TRBJ2-7|-|TRBV11-2|-
TGTGCCAGCAGCTTGCAATCTACCTACGAGCAGTACTTC
CASSLQSTYEQYF
>TRBJ2-7|TRBD2|TRBV6-5|-
TGTGCCAGCACAAACCTAGCGGAAGGAGCCTACGAGCAGTACTTC
CASTNLAEGAYEQYF
>TRBJ2-7|TRBD2|TRBV7-6|-
TGTGCCAGCAGCTTCCCGGAGGGAGCGGGAGGGGACGAGCAGTACTTC
CASSFPEGAGGDEQYF
>TRBJ1-5|-|TRBV6-6|-
TGTGCCAGCAGTTACCCGGATCAGCCCCAGCATTTT
CASSYPDQPQHF
>TRBJ2-2|TRBD2|TRBV11-3|-
TGTGCCAGCAGCTTAGCTAGCGGGAGGATCGGGGAGCTGTTTTTT
CASSLASGRIGELFF
>TRBJ1-1|TRBD1|TRBV5-1|-
TGCGCCAGCAGCGAAGGGACAGGGATTGTCACTGAAGCTTTCTTT
CASSEGTGIVTEAFF
>TRBJ1-4|-|TRBV10-3|-
TGTGCCAGTTCGGTTGCAACTAATGAAAAACTGTTTTTT
CASSVATNEKLFF
>TRBJ1-1|-|TRBV25-1|-
TGTGCCAGCGTAGTGAACACTGAAGCTTTCTTT
CASVVNTEAFF
>TRBJ1-6|TRBD1|TRBV7-9|-
TGTGCCAGCAGCTTATCAGGGGGCGAGAATTCACCCCTCCACTTT
CASSLSGGENSPLHF
>TRBJ2-7|TRBD2|TRBV7-2|-
TGTGCCAGCAGTCTACTAGCGGGCCTACAGAGGGAGCAGTACTTC
CASSLLAGLQREQYF
>TRBJ2-5|TRBD2|TRBV5-4|once
TGTGCCAGCACCCCGGGACTAGCGGGATCAGAGACCCAGTACTTC
CASTPGLAGSETQYF
>TRBJ1-3|-|TRBV7-2|-
TGTGCCAGCAGGGAGGGAGGGGCTGGAAACACCATATATTTT
CASREGGAGNTIYF
>TRBJ1-4|-|TRBV28|-
TGTGCCAGCACCCGACCGGGGGATGAAAAACTGTTTTTT
CASTRPGDEKLFF
>TRBJ2-5|TRBD2|TRBV7-3|-
TGTGCCAGCAGCTCCGGGACTAGAACGACCCAGTACTTC
CASSSGTRTTQYF
>TRBJ2-1|-|TRBV21-1|-
TGTGCCAGCAGCAAAGAACGAACCAATGAGCAGTTCTTC
CASSKERTNEQFF
>TRBJ2-3|-|TRBV2|-
TGTGCCAGCAGTTCCACGGACTTAGGGCGGCAGTATTTT
CASSSTDLGRQYF
>TRBJ2-5|-|TRBV4-1|-
TGCGCCAGCAGCCGGAGCGTCCAAGAGACCCAGTACTTC
CASSRSVQETQYF
>TRBJ1-2|-|TRBV3-1/TRBV3-2|-
TGTGCCAGCACCTTACAGGGTTTCCCTAACTATGGCTACACCTTC
CASTLQGFPNYGYTF
>TRBJ2-2|-|TRBV11-3|-
TGTGCCAGCAGTGATAAGGGGACCACCGGGGAGCTGTTTTTT
CASSDKGTTGELFF